This TCR beta chain is drawn from a study of cytomegalovirus exposure and HLA in healthy donors. Study findings and constraints: Specificity for CMV antigens was confirmed in vitro for a few of the CMV-associated chains. The study labeled fewer than 200 TCR beta chains cytomegalovirus-associated. Subsequent analysis found a tendency for first-cohort TCR clusters to co-occur within the 100 to 150 validation repertoires.

Details on this clone: The antigen is undetermined.

Method: immunoSEQ multiplex PCR; TCRdb's copy keeps in-frame clones and lacks some. In the table there are fewer than 100,000 clones, roughly 88% of which are singletons. Losses at the gene ends were 7 bases for V and 2 bases for J; bases not matched to a gene: 5. This CDR3 is built from 14 residues. Germline V gene data show CDR1 as MNHNS and CDR2 as SASEGT. The sequencing input was PBMCs. The chain carries TRBV6-1 and TRBJ2-5, with 9 bases matching TRBD2. This sequence was found in a man aged 25 to 40 in good health and CMV-seronegative. DNA for the CDR3: TGTGCCAGCACCTCTAGCGGGACGCAAGAGACCCAGTACTTC. Its protein is CASTSSGTQETQYF.